This T cell receptor (beta chain) was sequenced for a study of blood T cell repertoires in COVID-19. TCRdb's copy holds only in-frame clones and misses some; the assay was immunoSEQ multiplex PCR. The sample records approximately 200,000 clones, 79% being singletons. The length of the CDR3 is 14 residues. V lost 5 bases and J lost 7, with 15 bases in between. CDR1 and CDR2 from the germline V gene are MGHRA and YSYEKL. Sequenced: peripheral blood. The TCR was taken from a man in his sixties with active or convalescent COVID-19. This sequence joins TRBV4-1 and TRBJ1-5; possible D gene TRBD1, 6 bases. CDR3 nucleotides: TGCGCCAGCAGCGACTTACGGGACATCCAGCCCCAGCATTTT. It yields the protein CASSDLRDIQPQHF.